A selection of T cell receptor beta chains follows, all from one sample in a study of CXCR3-negative and CXCR3-positive naive CD8 T cells. TCRdb re-called the 5' RACE reads and catalogs CDR3 proteins one per entry, DNA excluded. This listing includes under 85,000 distinct CDR3 sequences. Sequencing was done on a sample of naive CXCR3- CD8+ T cells from blood. The receptors derive from a human donor in good health. Some clones in this sample may be carry-over from other donors' samples. Each CDR3 is given with its conserved first and last residue.

V gene,J gene,CDR3 protein
TRBV20-1,TRBJ2-5,CSARSSGPEEETQYF
TRBV29-1,TRBJ1-1,CSVGEGGNTEAFF
TRBV28,TRBJ2-5,CASSSQGLGQETQYF
TRBV15,TRBJ2-1,CATSRNRDSYNEQFF
TRBV7-2,TRBJ2-7,CASSLVQQGGYEQYF
TRBV6-1,TRBJ1-6,CAIAPGGGSPLHF
TRBV4-3,TRBJ2-1,CASSQRFGLGPQFF
TRBV7-9,TRBJ2-7,CASSPGRGLSYEQYF
TRBV3-1,TRBJ1-4,CASSQNPMTGPNEKLFF
TRBV12-3/TRBV12-4,TRBJ1-2,CASSASPNYGYTF
TRBV25-1,TRBJ2-7,CASSENIAGPNYEQYF
TRBV25-1,TRBJ1-2,CASSEWDSDGYTF
TRBV23-1,TRBJ1-5,CASSLLPETGGNQPQHF
TRBV28,TRBJ2-2,CASSRGPTGELFF
TRBV15,TRBJ2-5,CATSRDFSGGAETQYF
TRBV28,TRBJ2-1,CASSGRAYNEQFF
TRBV20-1,TRBJ2-7,CSARGDRDYEQYF
TRBV12-3/TRBV12-4,TRBJ2-1,CASSPLAWSSYNEQFF
TRBV6-4,TRBJ2-4,CASSELAGGSKNIQYF
TRBV7-9,TRBJ1-6,CASSPTQAGLGYNSPLHF
TRBV20-1,TRBJ2-7,CSAGTGDFHEQYF
TRBV2,TRBJ2-3,CASPTSDTQYF
TRBV29-1,TRBJ1-1,CSVEDAMNTEAFF
TRBV6-1,TRBJ2-3,CASSENTGGTDTQYF
TRBV2,TRBJ1-1,CASSASGGVNEAFF
TRBV9,TRBJ1-2,CASSVGAGSSRGYTF
TRBV15,TRBJ2-3,CATSRITDTQYF
TRBV4-2,TRBJ1-1,CASSHWTGMNTEAFF
TRBV4-3,TRBJ2-7,CASSQDYARSAGMSYEQYF
TRBV29-1,TRBJ2-7,CSVETSGRLEQYF
TRBV28,TRBJ2-7,CASSLSGLVVKTEQYF
TRBV5-6,TRBJ1-1,CASSLGTALNTEAFF
TRBV4-1,TRBJ1-5,CASSQDEGVSNQPQHF
TRBV14,TRBJ2-5,CASSQEFHREIPSHETQYF
TRBV15,TRBJ1-2,CATSRDGGREVANYGYTF
TRBV6-5,TRBJ1-3,CASSWQGAGNTIYF